This T cell receptor (beta chain) was retrieved from a study of T cell changes during pregnancy in multiple sclerosis (dated by TCRdb to between 2018 and 2020). In terms of the full investigation: The study examined how the T cell repertoire changed over the course of pregnancy in women with multiple sclerosis.

The library was generated by the immunoSEQ multiplex PCR assay. As stored in TCRdb, this immuneACCESS dataset retains in-frame rearrangements with V and J assigned. A fraction of the clones does not appear; measured against another copy, unresolved V genes explain less than half of the discrepancy, and the remainder lacks a known reason. In this sample the table shows roughly 57,000 clones, 94% of which occur a single time. The ten biggest clones cover roughly 2.5% of the sample. The CDR3 has 10 amino acids, counting the end cysteine and phenylalanine. Only the CDR3 part of the read is kept: 30 bases, read in frame from the first base. Per the germline V gene (reference sequence), GTSNPN is the CDR1 and SVGIG is the CDR2. V is cut back by 5 bases and J by 13 bases, with 7 bases in the junction unmatched. Points on this clone: The antigen it binds to is not known. No per-base quality is available; no much larger clone lies one base away.

The sequence joins TRBV30 to TRBJ1-2; a stretch of 7 junction bases matches TRBD1. The clonotype was recovered from a female donor with multiple sclerosis, enrolled in a pregnancy study. Sequenced material: CD8+ T cells from peripheral blood mononuclear cells, taken after pregnancy. In nucleotides, the sequence is TGTGCCTGGTCAGGACAGGCCGCCACCTTC. Translated, it gives CAWSGQAATF.